A selection of T cell receptor beta chains follows, all from one sample in a study of blood T cell repertoires in COVID-19. TCRdb's table, derived via immunoSEQ multiplex PCR, lists solely in-frame clones and lacks some. The sample has 200,000 to 250,000 clones; approximately 90% are singletons. Material for sequencing was peripheral blood. These receptors were obtained from a man aged 55 to 69 who had recovered from COVID-19. Each CDR3 is given with its conserved first and last residue. A D gene is named only where the DNA matches it firmly. Clone size is not always given. Where it is, it says once, few, many or a class for expanded clones.

J gene: TRBJ2-6
V gene: TRBV29-1
clone size: NA
D gene: NA
CDR3 DNA: TGCAGCACTTACGACTCTGGGGCCAACGTCCTGACTTTC
CDR3 protein: CSTYDSGANVLTF

J gene: TRBJ1-6
V gene: TRBV27
clone size: few
D gene: NA
CDR3 DNA: TGTGCCAGCAGTGGTGGCACAGGTGGTTCACCCCTCCACTTT
CDR3 protein: CASSGGTGGSPLHF

J gene: TRBJ1-3
V gene: TRBV7-2
clone size: NA
D gene: TRBD1
CDR3 DNA: TGTGCCAGCAGCTTAACTCAGACAGGGAGAAACACCATATATTTT
CDR3 protein: CASSLTQTGRNTIYF

J gene: TRBJ2-1
V gene: TRBV9
clone size: NA
D gene: NA
CDR3 DNA: TGTGCCAGCAGCGTAGCGGTGGGAGATAGGAATGAGCAGTTCTTC
CDR3 protein: CASSVAVGDRNEQFF

J gene: TRBJ2-2
V gene: TRBV4-1
clone size: NA
D gene: NA
CDR3 DNA: TGCGCCAGCAGCCAGTTGTCGGGGGAGTTTACCGGGGAGCTGTTTTTT
CDR3 protein: CASSQLSGEFTGELFF

J gene: TRBJ1-5
V gene: TRBV19
clone size: NA
D gene: NA
CDR3 DNA: TGTGCCACAGACAGGTCAATTAGCAATCAGCCCCAGCATTTT
CDR3 protein: CATDRSISNQPQHF

J gene: TRBJ1-5
V gene: TRBV30
clone size: NA
D gene: NA
CDR3 DNA: TGTGCCTGGAGAATCGGACAGAGCAATCAGCCCCAGCATTTT
CDR3 protein: CAWRIGQSNQPQHF

J gene: TRBJ1-1
V gene: TRBV12-3/TRBV12-4
clone size: NA
D gene: NA
CDR3 DNA: TGTGCCAGCAGTAGGGACCCTAGCGCTGAAGCTTTCTTT
CDR3 protein: CASSRDPSAEAFF

J gene: TRBJ1-6
V gene: TRBV2
clone size: NA
D gene: NA
CDR3 DNA: TGTGCCAGCAGTGGGGTTGTGGGCAATTCACCCCTCCACTTT
CDR3 protein: CASSGVVGNSPLHF

J gene: TRBJ2-7
V gene: TRBV28
clone size: once
D gene: NA
CDR3 DNA: TGTGCCAGTACTCAGTCCCGGAGCTCCTACGAGCAGTACTTC
CDR3 protein: CASTQSRSSYEQYF

J gene: TRBJ1-1
V gene: TRBV6-4
clone size: NA
D gene: TRBD1
CDR3 DNA: TGTGCCAGCAGTGTCACTCTACAGGGGGAAGCTTTCTTT
CDR3 protein: CASSVTLQGEAFF

J gene: TRBJ2-1
V gene: TRBV19
clone size: NA
D gene: NA
CDR3 DNA: TGTGCCAGTAGTATTTACGGGGTGTCCTACAATGAGCAGTTCTTC
CDR3 protein: CASSIYGVSYNEQFF

J gene: TRBJ2-7
V gene: TRBV20-1
clone size: NA
D gene: NA
CDR3 DNA: TGCAGTGCTACCATTAGCAGTAGGCAGTACTTC
CDR3 protein: CSATISSRQYF

J gene: TRBJ1-2
V gene: TRBV5-1
clone size: NA
D gene: TRBD1
CDR3 DNA: TGCGCCAGCAGCCAGTGGACAGGGGGAGGGTATGGCTACACCTTC
CDR3 protein: CASSQWTGGGYGYTF

J gene: TRBJ1-4
V gene: TRBV28
clone size: NA
D gene: TRBD1
CDR3 DNA: TGTGCCAGCAGTCACCGACAGGGGCTGGGGGAAAAACTGTTTTTT
CDR3 protein: CASSHRQGLGEKLFF

J gene: TRBJ2-7
V gene: TRBV6-5
clone size: NA
D gene: TRBD1
CDR3 DNA: TGTGCCAGCAGGAAGGGACAGGGCCTCTACGAGCAGTACTTC
CDR3 protein: CASRKGQGLYEQYF

J gene: TRBJ2-3
V gene: TRBV11-3
clone size: NA
D gene: TRBD2
CDR3 DNA: TGTGCCAGCAGCACCCGACTAGCGGGGCTGACAGATACGCAGTATTTT
CDR3 protein: CASSTRLAGLTDTQYF

J gene: TRBJ2-2
V gene: TRBV18
clone size: few
D gene: NA
CDR3 DNA: TGTGCCAGCTCACCCTTCCCGAACACCGGGGAGCTGTTTTTT
CDR3 protein: CASSPFPNTGELFF

J gene: TRBJ1-4
V gene: TRBV28
clone size: NA
D gene: TRBD1
CDR3 DNA: TGTGCCAGCGGACAGGGGGCTGGCGAAAAACTGTTTTTT
CDR3 protein: CASGQGAGEKLFF